These 5 T cell receptor beta chains were sequenced from one sample in a study of human T cells and chemical hapten exposure. TCRdb analysed the RACE reads with MiXCR anew, one entry per CDR3 protein. The data hold about 71,000 distinct CDR3 sequences, with roughly 9.8% observed a single time. The time point is: patch test 1, 2 weeks after DPC sensitization. Treatment defined: therapeutic diphenylcyclopropenone sensitization with weekly scalp DPC. The sample consisted of whole blood, taken in connection with sensitization to the hapten diphenylcyclopropenone (DPC). All receptors come from a woman aged 40 to 49 with alopecia areata. Some clones in this sample may be carry-over from other donors' samples.

V and J are TRBV21-1 and TRBJ2-1; the D call of TRBD1 is as the table states it, not checked on the DNA. TRBV21-1 is given as a pseudogene. This CDR3 has 20 residues. The CDR3 sequence: CASSKGKQGGSESSYNEQFF. CDR3 coding DNA: TGTGCCAGCAGCAAAGGGAAGCAGGGGGGAAGTGAGAGCTCCTACAATGAGCAGTTCTTC.

The chain uses TRBV5-1 and TRBJ1-1; D is ambiguous. This CDR3 spans 13 amino acids. In germline, CDR1 is SGHRS, CDR2 YFSETQ. V gave up 4 bases and J gave up 10 bases, with 17 bases separating them. CDR3 in amino acids: CASSPGTRLGAFF. In DNA, the CDR3 is TGCGCCAGCAGCCCTGGCACGCGTCTGGGAGCTTTCTTT.

Many counts were recorded for this clonotype. The rearrangement uses TRBV7-2 and TRBJ1-2, with D tentatively TRBD1 (5 bases). V dropped 0 bases and J dropped 8 bases, with 7 bases sitting between them. The length of the CDR3 is 12 residues. Germline CDR1 and CDR2: SGHTA and FQGNSA. CDR3 nucleotides: TGTGCCAGCAGCTTAGCAGGGGAAGGCTACACCTTC. Translating it yields CASSLAGEGYTF.

The gene calls are TRBV7-8 and TRBJ2-3, with D unresolved. Per germline, CDR1 SGHVS and CDR2 FQNEAQ. V lost 11 bases and J lost 2, with 14 bases in between. The CDR3 runs 13 residues. The DNA of the CDR3 is TGTGCCGCTCTAGAGCGTTCCACAGATACGCAGTATTTT. Translated: CAALERSTDTQYF.

CDR3 nucleotide sequence: TGCAGCGGGGGGGCGGATTCCTACGAGCAGTACTTC. As protein: CSGGADSYEQYF. V usage is TRBV29-1 and J usage is TRBJ2-7; either TRBD1 or TRBD2 may supply D (6 bases each). CDR3 length equals 12 residues. V lost 7 bases and J 1 base, leaving 11 bases between the germline ends. The germline CDR1 and CDR2 sequences are SQVTM and ANQGSEA.